The next 17 T cell receptor beta chains were all read from a single sample in a study of blood T cells in healthy people across ages. Primers used in a second PCR of roughly 7 to 11 cycles were a sample-barcoded 5' primer and a J-beta primer mix. TCRdb independently ran MiXCR on the 5' RACE reads; one entry per CDR3 protein. The sample lists about 840,000 distinct CDR3 sequences, under 35% occurring once. Another study also made use of these data, one on T cells of mothers and their children.

Sequencing was done on a sample of blood. These receptors were taken from a woman between 35 and 50 years old in good health.

This clonotype was seen a handful of times. The chain has TRBV2 and TRBJ2-7; 7 bases align to TRBD1. Germline V gene data show CDR1 as SNHLY and CDR2 as FYNNEI. V lost 6 bases and J lost 0; bases outside the gene matches: 5. CDR3 length equals 14 residues. The CDR3 nucleotides read TGTGCCAGCAGCTTGACAGGGATCTCCTACGAGCAGTACTTC. It codes for CASSLTGISYEQYF.

This clonotype turned up a few times. A much larger clone is a single base away; this may be a read error. The chain joins TRBV6-2 or TRBV6-3 to TRBJ1-1; D may be TRBD1 (5 bases). This CDR3 region has 11 residues. Germline CDR1 MNHEY, CDR2 SVGEGT. CDR3 DNA: TGTGCCGGCAGGGTGAACACTGAAGCTTTCTTT. Protein sequence: CAGRVNTEAFF.

V gene TRBV12-3 or TRBV12-4 combines with J gene TRBJ1-6; 7 nucleotides match TRBD1. V gave up 4 bases and J gave up 12 bases; unmatched junction bases: 6. This CDR3 is built from 13 residues. The DNA for the CDR3 is TGTGCCAGCAGTTGGTCCCCAGGGGGACCCCTCCACTTT. It encodes CASSWSPGGPLHF.

V is TRBV6-2 or TRBV6-3 and J is TRBJ2-2, with 8 nucleotides matching TRBD1. Trimming took 4 bases from V and 1 from J; bases not matched to a gene: 8. Germline V CDR1 and CDR2: MNHEY, SVGEGT. The CDR3 consists of 17 residues. CDR3: CASSSHRTGKNTGELFF. As DNA, the CDR3 is TGTGCCAGCAGTTCTCACAGGACAGGGAAGAACACCGGGGAGCTGTTTTTT.

Of note for this clonotype: Just one base apart from a much larger clone, this may be a read error. V gene TRBV7-2 combines with J gene TRBJ2-5, with D hard to call. V lost 5 bases, J lost 5 bases, and 15 bases lay in between. There are 14 residues in the CDR3. From germline, CDR1 is SGHTA and CDR2 FQGNSA. The CDR3 nucleotides read TGTGCCAGCAGCGCCAACGCACTGAGGGAGACCCAGTACTTC. Translated, it gives CASSANALRETQYF.

This clonotype was detected a few times. This chain links TRBV3-1 with TRBJ2-7; D remains ambiguous. CDR1 and CDR2 from the germline V gene are LGHDT and YNNKEL (reference sequence). V was pared by 0 bases and J by 2 bases, with 8 bases between. The CDR3 has 14 amino acids. The CDR3 nucleotides read TGTGCCAGCAGCCAAGACCAAGTAACCTACGAGCAGTACTTC. Its translation is CASSQDQVTYEQYF.

The J gene is TRBJ1-2, the V gene TRBV11-2; D gene unclear. The ends were cut back, 4 bases at V and 2 bases at J, with 14 bases in the middle. CDR1 is SGHAT and CDR2 is FQNNGV in the germline V gene. The CDR3 spans 15 residues. The CDR3 nucleotides are TGTGCCAGCAGCTCGACCCTCCCCGGGAACTATGGCTACACCTTC. Its protein is CASSSTLPGNYGYTF.

This clonotype has just one count. The V gene is TRBV28, the J gene TRBJ1-3, with 9 bases aligning to TRBD1. CDR1 and CDR2 from the germline V gene are MDHEN and SYDVKM. This CDR3 region has 15 residues. V trimming: 3 bases; J trimming: 8 bases; junction bases outside the gene matches: 8. The DNA of the CDR3 is TGTGCCAGCAGTTTTCGTACAGGGGGCGCGGACACCATATATTTT. This encodes CASSFRTGGADTIYF. Complete variable domain (other parts from reference TRBV28 and TRBJ1-3): DVKVTQSSRYLVKRTGEKVFLECVQDMDHENMFWYRQDPGLGLRLIYFSYDVKMKEKGDIPEGYSVSREKKERFSLILESASTNQTSMYLCASSFRTGGADTIYFGEGSWLTVV.

The sample holds a few counts of this clonotype. The germline gene is not matched at one end of the junction; a read error may be the cause. The rearrangement uses TRBV15 and TRBJ2-1; D is unresolved. Germline V gene lookup returns CDR1 LNHNV and CDR2 YYDKDF (reference sequence). CDR3 length equals 17 residues. The CDR3 DNA reads as TGTGCCTCCAGCAGAGACCGTAGGGTTAACTCCTACAATGAGCAGTTCTTC. This sequence encodes CASSRDRRVNSYNEQFF.

The table lists this clonotype with a few counts. Sequence at one end of the junction differs from germline and may be a read error. The chain uses TRBV5-4 and TRBJ2-6; perhaps TRBD1 as D (6 bases). The CDR3 totals 15 residues. CDR1 is SGHNT and CDR2 is YYREEE in the germline V gene (reference sequence). The DNA for the CDR3 is TGTGCCGGCAGCCCCTACAGGGCTGGGGCCAACGTCCTGACTTTC. Its protein product is CAGSPYRAGANVLTF. The whole variable domain, filled in from reference TRBV5-4 and TRBJ2-6, reads ETGVTQSPTHLIKTRGQQVTLRCSSQSGHNTVSWYQQALGQGPQFIFQYYREEENGRGNFPPRFSGLQFPNYSSELNVNALELDDSALYLCAGSPYRAGANVLTFGAGSRLTVL.

Worth noting for this clonotype: A read error may produce the germline difference seen at one junction end. The chain is built from TRBV20-1 and TRBJ2-4, with D tentatively TRBD1 (6 bases). The germline V gene has CDR1 DFQATT and CDR2 SNEGSKA (reference sequence). The CDR3 is 14 amino acids. CDR3 sequence (DNA): TGCAGTACTAGAGATGGACAGCGAGCCTACGGGCAGTACTTC. Its translation is CSTRDGQRAYGQYF.

The chain combines TRBV29-1 with TRBJ2-3; weak D call: TRBD2 (5 bases). The V gene lost 7 bases and the J gene lost 0 bases, with 17 bases spanning the gap. This CDR3 has 15 residues. Germline V gene lookup returns CDR1 SQVTM and CDR2 ANQGSEA. As DNA, the CDR3 is TGCAGCGGGGCGGGCAGCCACTCTAGCACAGATACGCAGTATTTT. As protein: CSGAGSHSSTDTQYF.

This clonotype occurred a few times. The chain employs TRBV11-2 and TRBJ2-4; D is unclear. V gave up 4 bases and J gave up 0 bases, with 25 bases separating them. Germline CDR1 SGHAT, CDR2 FQNNGV. The CDR3 length is 20 residues. CDR3 bases: TGTGCCAGCAGCTCCCGTCTCCTCATTCGACACTCTTTAGCCAAAAACATTCAGTACTTC. Protein sequence: CASSSRLLIRHSLAKNIQYF.

The CDR3: CASSFLGGAVTEAFF. The CDR3 DNA reads TGTGCCAGCAGTTTCCTAGGGGGCGCGGTCACTGAAGCTTTCTTT. The rearrangement joins TRBV12-3 or TRBV12-4 to TRBJ1-1; TRBD1 aligns across 7 bases. The CDR3 totals 15 residues. The junction had 8 bases not matched to a gene; V was cut back by 3 bases and J by 4 bases.

The V gene is TRBV6-2 or TRBV6-3, the J gene TRBJ2-1, with no clear D. V was cut by 0 bases and J by 5 bases, with 14 bases left in between. This CDR3 has 16 amino acids. CDR1 is MNHEY, CDR2 SVGEGT, per germline. DNA for the CDR3: TGTGCCAGCAGTTACTCTCGAACAGTTTTTGACAATGAGCAGTTCTTC. Amino acids: CASSYSRTVFDNEQFF.

This sequence joins TRBV12-3 or TRBV12-4 and TRBJ1-4; no reliable D call. The CDR3 totals 14 residues. V lost 5 bases and J lost 0, with 7 bases in between. The CDR3: CASSKPSTNEKLFF. The CDR3 DNA follows: TGTGCCAGCAGTAAGCCCTCAACTAATGAAAAACTGTTTTTT.

This clonotype was found a few times. Given a much more abundant clone one base away, this may be a read error. J is TRBJ2-5 and V is TRBV5-1; the D gene could be TRBD1 or TRBD2 (5 bases each). The V gene lost 10 bases and the J gene lost 11 bases, with 21 bases spanning the gap. This CDR3 region has 12 residues. From germline, CDR1 is SGHRS and CDR2 YFSETQ. This CDR3 reads CAAGTTLGEQYF. For the CDR3, the DNA is TGCGCCGCCGGGACCACCCTTGGGGAGCAGTACTTC.